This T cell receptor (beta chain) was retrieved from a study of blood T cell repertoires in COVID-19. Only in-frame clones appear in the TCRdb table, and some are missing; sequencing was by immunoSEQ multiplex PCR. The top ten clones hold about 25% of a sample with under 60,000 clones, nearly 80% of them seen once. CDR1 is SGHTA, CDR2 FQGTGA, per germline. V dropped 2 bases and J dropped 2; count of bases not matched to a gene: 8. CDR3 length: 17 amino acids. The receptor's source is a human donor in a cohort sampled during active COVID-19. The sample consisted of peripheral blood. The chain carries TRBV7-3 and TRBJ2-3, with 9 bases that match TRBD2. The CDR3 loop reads CASSLAFLAGITDTQYF. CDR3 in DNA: TGTGCCAGCAGCTTAGCCTTCCTAGCGGGAATCACAGATACGCAGTATTTT.